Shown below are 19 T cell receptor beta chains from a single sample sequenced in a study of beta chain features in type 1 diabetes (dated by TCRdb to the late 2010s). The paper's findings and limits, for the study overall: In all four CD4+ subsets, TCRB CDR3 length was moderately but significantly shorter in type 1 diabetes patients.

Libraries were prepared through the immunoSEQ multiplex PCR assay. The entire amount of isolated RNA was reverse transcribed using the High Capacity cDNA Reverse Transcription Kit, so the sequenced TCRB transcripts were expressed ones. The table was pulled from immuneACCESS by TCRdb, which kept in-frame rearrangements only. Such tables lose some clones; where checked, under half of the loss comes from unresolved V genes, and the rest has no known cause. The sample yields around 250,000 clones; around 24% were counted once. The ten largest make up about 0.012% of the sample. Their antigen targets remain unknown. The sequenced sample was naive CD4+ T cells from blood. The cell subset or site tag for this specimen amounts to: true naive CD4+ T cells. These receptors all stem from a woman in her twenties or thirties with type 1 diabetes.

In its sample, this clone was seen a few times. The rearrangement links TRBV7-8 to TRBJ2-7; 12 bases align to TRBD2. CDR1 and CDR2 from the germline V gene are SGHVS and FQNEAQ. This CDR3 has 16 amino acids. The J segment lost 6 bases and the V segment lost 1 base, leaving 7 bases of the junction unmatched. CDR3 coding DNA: TGTGCCAGCAGCTTAGAGCTAGCGGGAGGGCCGGGCGAGCAGTACTTC. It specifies CASSLELAGGPGEQYF.

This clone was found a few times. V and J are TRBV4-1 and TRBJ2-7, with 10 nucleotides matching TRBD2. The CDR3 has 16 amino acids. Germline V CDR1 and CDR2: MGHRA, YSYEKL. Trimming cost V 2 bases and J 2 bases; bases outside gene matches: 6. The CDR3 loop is CASSQPTSGPPYEQYF. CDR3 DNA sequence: TGCGCCAGCAGCCAACCGACTAGCGGGCCCCCCTACGAGCAGTACTTC.

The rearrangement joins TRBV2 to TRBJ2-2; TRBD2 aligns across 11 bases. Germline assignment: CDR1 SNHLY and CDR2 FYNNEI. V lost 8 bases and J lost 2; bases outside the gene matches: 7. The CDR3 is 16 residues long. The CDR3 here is CASLDSGRANTGELFF. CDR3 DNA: TGTGCCAGCTTAGATAGCGGGAGGGCAAACACCGGGGAGCTGTTTTTT.

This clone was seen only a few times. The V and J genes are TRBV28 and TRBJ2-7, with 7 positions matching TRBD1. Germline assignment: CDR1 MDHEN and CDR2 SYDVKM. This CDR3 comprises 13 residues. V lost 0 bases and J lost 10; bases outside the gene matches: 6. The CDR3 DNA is TGTGCCAGCAGTTTATGGGAGGCAGGGGGACAGTACTTC. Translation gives CASSLWEAGGQYF. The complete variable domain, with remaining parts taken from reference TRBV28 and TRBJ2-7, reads DVKVTQSSRYLVKRTGEKVFLECVQDMDHENMFWYRQDPGLGLRLIYFSYDVKMKEKGDIPEGYSVSREKKERFSLILESASTNQTSMYLCASSLWEAGGQYFGPGTRLTVT.

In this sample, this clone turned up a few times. The CDR3 here is CASSFTTLSTEAFF. DNA for the CDR3: TGTGCCAGCAGTTTTACTACGTTGTCCACTGAAGCTTTCTTT. V is TRBV27 and J is TRBJ1-1; D gene ambiguous. V was shortened by 3 bases and J by 4 bases, with 12 bases between the two germline ends. Germline V gene lookup returns CDR1 MNHEY and CDR2 SMNVEV (reference sequence). This CDR3 has 14 amino acids.

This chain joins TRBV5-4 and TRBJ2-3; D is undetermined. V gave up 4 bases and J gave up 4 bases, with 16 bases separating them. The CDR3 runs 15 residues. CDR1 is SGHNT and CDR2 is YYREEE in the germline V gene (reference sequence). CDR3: CASSRFGDRADTQYF. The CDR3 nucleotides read TGTGCCAGCAGCCGCTTTGGAGATCGAGCAGATACGCAGTATTTT.

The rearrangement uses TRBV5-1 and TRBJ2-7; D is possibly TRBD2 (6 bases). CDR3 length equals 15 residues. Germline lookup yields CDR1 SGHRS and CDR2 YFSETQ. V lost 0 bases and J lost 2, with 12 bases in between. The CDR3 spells CASSLVAGSPYEQYF. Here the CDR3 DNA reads TGCGCCAGCAGCTTGGTGGCGGGGAGCCCCTACGAGCAGTACTTC.

CDR3 nucleotide sequence: TGTGCCAGCAGCGTATTCGCGGGACAGGGCGGGACTGAAGCTTTCTTT. This gives the protein CASSVFAGQGGTEAFF. This rearrangement joins TRBV9 to TRBJ1-1; 9 bases fit TRBD1. CDR1 and CDR2 from the germline V gene are SGDLS and YYNGEE. The CDR3 extends over 16 amino acids. J gave up 5 bases and V 1 base, and 9 bases lay outside the gene matches.

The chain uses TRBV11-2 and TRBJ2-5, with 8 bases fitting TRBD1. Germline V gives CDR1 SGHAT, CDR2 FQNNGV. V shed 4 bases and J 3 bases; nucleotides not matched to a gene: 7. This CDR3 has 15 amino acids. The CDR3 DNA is TGTGCCAGCAGCTGGGCAGGGGGCATGGAAGAGACCCAGTACTTC. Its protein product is CASSWAGGMEETQYF.

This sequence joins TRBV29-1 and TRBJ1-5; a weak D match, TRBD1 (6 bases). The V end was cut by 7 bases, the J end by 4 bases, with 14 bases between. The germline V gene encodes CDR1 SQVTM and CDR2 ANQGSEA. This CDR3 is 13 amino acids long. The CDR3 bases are TGCAGCGCCGCTAGGGGGGGGAATCAGCCCCAGCATTTT. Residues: CSAARGGNQPQHF.

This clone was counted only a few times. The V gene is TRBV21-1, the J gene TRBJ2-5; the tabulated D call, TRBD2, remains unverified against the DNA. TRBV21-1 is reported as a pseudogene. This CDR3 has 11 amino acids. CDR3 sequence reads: CPREGVETQYF. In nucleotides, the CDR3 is TGCCCCCGGGAGGGTGTAGAGACCCAGTACTTC.

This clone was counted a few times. CDR3 nucleotides: TGTGCCAGCAGCGTTGACAGGGTACATACGCAGTATTTT. Its translation is CASSVDRVHTQYF. The genes are TRBV7-8 and TRBJ2-3; 7 bases map to TRBD1. This CDR3 has 13 residues. V lost 5 bases and J lost 7; bases outside the gene matches: 6. The V gene's germline CDR1 is SGHVS and CDR2 FQNEAQ.

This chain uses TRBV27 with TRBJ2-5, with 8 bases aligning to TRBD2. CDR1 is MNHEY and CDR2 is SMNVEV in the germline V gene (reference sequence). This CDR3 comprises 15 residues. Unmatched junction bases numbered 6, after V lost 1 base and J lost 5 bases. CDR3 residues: CASSLLRGRLETQYF. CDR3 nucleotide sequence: TGTGCCAGCAGTTTATTGCGCGGGAGGCTTGAGACCCAGTACTTC.

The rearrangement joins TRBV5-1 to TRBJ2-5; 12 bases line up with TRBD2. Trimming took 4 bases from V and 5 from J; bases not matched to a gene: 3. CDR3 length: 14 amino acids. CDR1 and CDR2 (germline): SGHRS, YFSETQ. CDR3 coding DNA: TGCGCCAGCAGCACAACTAGCGGGAGGGAGACCCAGTACTTC. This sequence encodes CASSTTSGRETQYF.

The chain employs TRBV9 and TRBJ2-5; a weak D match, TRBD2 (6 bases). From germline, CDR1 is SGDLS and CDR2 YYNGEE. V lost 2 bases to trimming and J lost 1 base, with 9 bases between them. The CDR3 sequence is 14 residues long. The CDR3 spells CASSVRDFQETQYF. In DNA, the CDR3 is TGTGCCAGCAGCGTCCGGGACTTCCAAGAGACCCAGTACTTC.

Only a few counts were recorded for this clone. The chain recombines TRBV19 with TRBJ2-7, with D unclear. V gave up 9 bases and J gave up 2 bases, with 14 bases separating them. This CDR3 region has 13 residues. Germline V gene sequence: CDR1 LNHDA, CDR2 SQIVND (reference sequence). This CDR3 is CASGKARTYEQYF. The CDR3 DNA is TGTGCCAGCGGTAAGGCCAGGACCTACGAGCAGTACTTC.

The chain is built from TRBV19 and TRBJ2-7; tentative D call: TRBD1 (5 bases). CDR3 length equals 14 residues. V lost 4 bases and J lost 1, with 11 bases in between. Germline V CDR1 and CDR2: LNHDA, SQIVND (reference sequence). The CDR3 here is CASSRGQGSYEQYF. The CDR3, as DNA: TGTGCCAGTAGTAGGGGTCAGGGATCCTACGAGCAGTACTTC.

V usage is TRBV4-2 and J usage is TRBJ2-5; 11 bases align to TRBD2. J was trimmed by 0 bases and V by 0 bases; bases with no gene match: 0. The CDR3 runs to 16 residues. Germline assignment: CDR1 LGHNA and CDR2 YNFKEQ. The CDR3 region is CASSQETSGDQETQYF. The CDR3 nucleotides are TGTGCCAGCAGCCAAGAGACTAGCGGGGACCAAGAGACCCAGTACTTC.

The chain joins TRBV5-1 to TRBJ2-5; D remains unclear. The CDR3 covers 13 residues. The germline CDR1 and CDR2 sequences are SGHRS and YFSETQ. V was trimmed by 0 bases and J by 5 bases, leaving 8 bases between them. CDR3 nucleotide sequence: TGCGCCAGCAGCTTGGCCCCCCCGGAGACCCAGTACTTC. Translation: CASSLAPPETQYF.